This T cell receptor beta chain was recovered during a study of blood T cell repertoires in COVID-19. Germline V gene data show CDR1 as SGHRS and CDR2 as YFSETQ. The CDR3 consists of 18 residues. V dropped 3 bases and J dropped 14 bases, with 30 bases sitting between them. Assay used: immunoSEQ multiplex PCR; TCRdb lists only in-frame clones, some missing. The table lists about 64,000 clones, approximately 80% of them singletons. The specimen was peripheral blood. The rearrangement joins TRBV5-1 to TRBJ2-6; possible D gene TRBD1, 6 bases. This receptor was obtained from an elderly man with acute or convalescent COVID-19. The CDR3 coding sequence is TGCGCCAGCAGCTCCCCCTCGCCAGGGGCCTTAGGTCATGTCATCCTGACTTTC. It translates to CASSSPSPGALGHVILTF.